These 28 T cell receptor beta chains share one sample of origin, sequenced in a study of blood T cells in healthy people across ages. It was with a sample-barcoded 5' primer and a J-beta primer mix that a second PCR of about 6 to 12 cycles was run. TCRdb re-called the 5' RACE reads with MiXCR, one entry per CDR3 protein. The sample lists 1.5 million to 2 million distinct CDR3 sequences, 30% to 40% occurring once. The sequenced sample was blood. Every receptor here comes from a human donor in good health.

This chain uses TRBV14 with TRBJ2-7; 12 nucleotides align to TRBD2. This CDR3 is 15 amino acids long. Germline-derived CDR1 and CDR2 are SGHDN and FVKESK. Trimming removed 4 bases from V and 4 bases from J; junction bases left unmatched: 5. The CDR3 region is CASSRLGTSGYEQYF. The CDR3 DNA follows: TGTGCCAGCAGCCGCCTCGGGACTAGCGGGTACGAGCAGTACTTC.

The chain uses TRBV4-1 and TRBJ2-3, with 9 bases fitting TRBD2. V dropped 0 bases and J dropped 5; count of bases not matched to a gene: 9. Germline CDR1 reads MGHRA; CDR2 reads YSYEKL. CDR3 length: 17 residues. CDR3 amino acids: CASSQDQRGARQDTQYF. The CDR3 DNA is TGCGCCAGCAGCCAAGATCAGCGGGGGGCGCGACAAGATACGCAGTATTTT.

The rearrangement joins TRBV20-1 to TRBJ1-1, with a tentative D call TRBD1 (5 bases). The V and J ends lost 6 bases and 5 bases respectively, with 13 bases between them. The length of the CDR3 is 12 residues. The germline V gene encodes CDR1 DFQATT and CDR2 SNEGSKA (reference sequence). The CDR3 is CSAIPGFTEAFF. The CDR3 bases are TGCAGTGCCATTCCAGGGTTTACTGAAGCTTTCTTT.

The gene calls are TRBV11-3 and TRBJ2-1, with D perhaps TRBD2 (7 bases). Trimming took 6 bases from V and 2 from J, leaving 11 bases between them. Per germline, CDR1 SGHNT and CDR2 YENEEA. CDR3 length: 14 amino acids. The CDR3 loop is CASSRGAPYNEQFF. DNA for the CDR3: TGTGCCAGCAGTCGGGGGGCCCCCTACAATGAGCAGTTCTTC. Full variable domain (outside the CDR3, taken from reference TRBV11-3 and TRBJ2-1): EAGVVQSPRYKIIEKKQPVAFWCNPISGHNTLYWYLQNLGQGPELLIRYENEEAVDDSQLPKDRFSAERLKGVDSTLKIQPAELGDSAVYLCASSRGAPYNEQFFGPGTRLTVL.

In this sample, this clonotype turned up a few times. V is TRBV2 and J is TRBJ1-5; D not resolved. The CDR3 runs 15 residues. The V end was cut by 3 bases, the J end by 0 bases, with 9 bases between. The germline CDR1 and CDR2 sequences are SNHLY and FYNNEI. CDR3 sequence (DNA): TGTGCCAGCAGTGACTTGATGTATAGCAATCAGCCCCAGCATTTT. Translation gives CASSDLMYSNQPQHF.

The rearrangement links TRBV29-1 to TRBJ2-3; TRBD1 agrees at 7 bases. The CDR3 sequence is 14 residues long. The germline gives CDR1 SQVTM, CDR2 ANQGSEA. The trim removed 8 bases at V and 6 bases at J, leaving 14 bases unmatched. The CDR3 loop is CSSEGARSSDTQYF. For the CDR3, the DNA is TGCAGCTCAGAGGGGGCTAGGAGTTCGGATACGCAGTATTTT.

The genes are TRBV4-3 and TRBJ1-2; no clear D gene. This CDR3 is 13 amino acids long. In germline, CDR1 is LGHNA, CDR2 YSLEER. Trimming cost V 1 base and J 3 bases, with 6 bases left between them. CDR3 protein: CASSQAGHYGYTF. CDR3 DNA sequence: TGCGCCAGCAGCCAAGCCGGGCACTATGGCTACACCTTC.

In the case of this clonotype: A read error may account for a junction end that differs from germline. The chain combines TRBV11-1 with TRBJ2-7; D ambiguous. CDR1 and CDR2 from the germline V gene are SGHAT and FQDESV (reference sequence). This CDR3 comprises 13 residues. The CDR3 bases are TGTGCCGGCAGCTCCAGAGACCACTACGAGCAGTACTTC. Residues: CAGSSRDHYEQYF. Drawing the rest from reference TRBV11-1 and TRBJ2-7, the complete variable domain is EAEVAQSPRYKITEKSQAVAFWCDPISGHATLYWYRQILGQGPELLVQFQDESVVDDSQLPKDRFSAERLKGVDSTLKIQPAELGDSAMYLCAGSSRDHYEQYFGPGTRLTVT.

Details on this clonotype: This clone may be a read error of a much larger clone one base away. The CDR3 end shows no conserved phenylalanine or tryptophan, and so a read error is likely. Here the CDR3 reads CASSFGLDQPQHL. The CDR3 DNA reads TGTGCCAGCAGTTTTGGGTTGGATCAGCCCCAGCATCTT. J is TRBJ1-5 and V is TRBV12-3 or TRBV12-4; D is ambiguous. V was trimmed by 3 bases and J by 5 bases, leaving 8 bases between them. This CDR3 comprises 13 residues.

V usage is TRBV7-2 and J usage is TRBJ2-7, with TRBD1 identical over 10 bases. This CDR3 comprises 15 residues. V shed 4 bases and J 5 bases; nucleotides not matched to a gene: 8. Germline CDR1 SGHTA, CDR2 FQGNSA. The CDR3 sequence: CASSSSRQGANEQYF. The CDR3 nucleotides read TGTGCCAGCAGCTCCTCTCGACAGGGGGCTAACGAGCAGTACTTC.

This chain links TRBV2 with TRBJ2-7; the match to TRBD2 covers 11 bases. The CDR3 covers 15 residues. The J segment lost 1 base and the V segment lost 3 bases, leaving 2 bases of the junction unmatched. CDR1 SNHLY and CDR2 FYNNEI come from the germline V gene. DNA of the CDR3: TGTGCCAGCAGTGATCCTAGCGGGGGGTCCTACGAGCAGTACTTC. It yields the protein CASSDPSGGSYEQYF.

This clonotype was seen just once. This chain links TRBV9 with TRBJ2-1; 9 positions match TRBD2. The CDR3 extends over 16 amino acids. Germline values: CDR1 SGDLS, CDR2 YYNGEE. V trimming: 0 bases; J trimming: 8 bases; junction bases outside the gene matches: 9. The CDR3, as DNA: TGTGCCAGCAGCGTAGGGACAGGCGGGGGGGCCGATGAGCAGTTCTTC. It encodes CASSVGTGGGADEQFF.

The chain has TRBV4-1 and TRBJ1-2, with D perhaps matching TRBD1 (6 bases). V was trimmed by 4 bases and J by 6 bases, leaving 18 bases between them. The length of the CDR3 is 15 residues. In germline, CDR1 is MGHRA, CDR2 YSYEKL. Here the CDR3 DNA reads TGCGCCAGCAGCCTGCCCGGGAGGGGGGCGGATGGCTACACCTTC. This codes for CASSLPGRGADGYTF.

This chain connects TRBV2 to TRBJ2-3, with D unresolved. The V and J ends lost 4 bases and 4 bases respectively, with 15 bases between them. This CDR3 has 15 amino acids. CDR1 SNHLY and CDR2 FYNNEI come from the germline V gene. Here the CDR3 reads CASSVAEGRADTQYF. The CDR3 coding sequence is TGTGCCAGCAGTGTGGCCGAAGGGCGTGCAGATACGCAGTATTTT.

This clonotype showed up just a few times. The chain joins TRBV11-2 to TRBJ2-3, with TRBD2 identical over 11 bases. There are 18 residues in the CDR3. CDR1 and CDR2 from the germline V gene are SGHAT and FQNNGV. J lost 0 bases, V lost 1 base, and 6 bases had no gene match. Here the CDR3 DNA reads TGTGCCAGCAGCTTAGTGATAGCGGGGGGGCTCAGCACAGATACGCAGTATTTT. Protein sequence: CASSLVIAGGLSTDTQYF.

This clonotype has only one observation. The chain employs TRBV6-2 or TRBV6-3 and TRBJ1-2; D not resolved. From germline, CDR1 is MNHEY and CDR2 SVGEGT. V was pared by 2 bases and J by 6 bases, with 10 bases between. The CDR3 sequence is 13 residues long. CDR3 amino acids: CASSYRVPDGYTF. The CDR3 bases are TGTGCCAGCAGTTACAGGGTGCCTGATGGCTACACCTTC.

The chain uses TRBV7-3 and TRBJ1-6, with 8 bases fitting TRBD1. The germline V gene encodes CDR1 SGHTA and CDR2 FQGTGA. J gave up 4 bases and V 6 bases, and 8 bases lay outside the gene matches. The CDR3 consists of 16 residues. CDR3 protein: CASSLTGVRYNSPLHF. The DNA for the CDR3 is TGTGCCAGCAGTTTGACAGGGGTCAGATATAATTCACCCCTCCACTTT.

V usage is TRBV4-3 and J usage is TRBJ2-7; TRBD1 is a possible D gene (5 bases). CDR3 length: 15 residues. The germline CDR1 and CDR2 sequences are LGHNA and YSLEER. V lost 4 bases and J lost 1, with 14 bases in between. The CDR3 DNA reads as TGCGCCAGCAGCCCTTCCGAAGGGGCGTCCTACGAGCAGTACTTC. Protein product: CASSPSEGASYEQYF.

This clonotype was seen a few times. V and J are TRBV28 and TRBJ2-2, with 10 bases that match TRBD2. The CDR3 spans 17 residues. Germline lookup yields CDR1 MDHEN and CDR2 SYDVKM. V shed 6 bases, J shed 3 bases, and the junction held 10 bases outside the gene matches. Here the CDR3 reads CASSFILAGADTGELFF. For the CDR3, the DNA is TGTGCCAGCAGCTTCATCCTAGCGGGGGCGGACACCGGGGAGCTGTTTTTT.

In its sample, this clonotype was seen many times. The chain is built from TRBV18 and TRBJ1-1, with D possibly matching TRBD1 (5 bases). There are 12 residues in the CDR3. CDR1 KGHSH and CDR2 LQKENI come from the germline V gene. Trimming cost V 3 bases and J 7 bases, with 9 bases left between them. As DNA, the CDR3 is TGTGCCAGCTCACCCCAAGGGGATGAAGCTTTCTTT. Translating it yields CASSPQGDEAFF.

This clonotype turned up a few times. V is TRBV7-2 and J is TRBJ2-5; D might be TRBD1 (5 bases). Germline lookup yields CDR1 SGHTA and CDR2 FQGNSA. Trimming left V 5 bases short and J 5 bases short, with 15 bases between. CDR3 size: 14 residues. CDR3 in DNA: TGTGCCAGCAGCCTGCACGACAGACAGGAGACCCAGTACTTC. Translation gives CASSLHDRQETQYF.

This chain links TRBV29-1 with TRBJ1-2; TRBD1 matches 9 bases. The CDR3 spans 14 residues. With V trimmed by 4 bases and J by 5 bases, 8 bases remained unmatched. Germline V gene lookup returns CDR1 SQVTM and CDR2 ANQGSEA. The CDR3 coding sequence is TGCAGCGTTGGGGGGACAGGGATTAATTATGGCTACACCTTC. The encoded protein is CSVGGTGINYGYTF.

This clonotype was found a few times. This rearrangement joins TRBV12-3 or TRBV12-4 to TRBJ1-2; D remains ambiguous. The V end lost 1 base, the J end lost 2 bases, and 11 bases lay between the germline ends. The CDR3 sequence is 15 residues long. CDR3: CASSLGGSFNYGYTF. DNA for the CDR3: TGTGCCAGCAGTTTAGGCGGCAGCTTCAACTATGGCTACACCTTC.

The chain uses TRBV28 and TRBJ1-5, with TRBD1 as a possible D gene (6 bases). This CDR3 has 14 amino acids. Per germline, CDR1 MDHEN and CDR2 SYDVKM. V dropped 5 bases and J dropped 8 bases, with 16 bases sitting between them. CDR3 region: CASSRTGTWEPQHF. CDR3 DNA: TGTGCCAGCAGTCGAACAGGGACTTGGGAGCCCCAGCATTTT. Full variable domain (outside the CDR3, taken from reference TRBV28 and TRBJ1-5): DVKVTQSSRYLVKRTGEKVFLECVQDMDHENMFWYRQDPGLGLRLIYFSYDVKMKEKGDIPEGYSVSREKKERFSLILESASTNQTSMYLCASSRTGTWEPQHFGDGTRLSIL.

Comments on this clonotype: At one boundary the junction diverges from the germline segment, which might be a read error. The rearrangement links TRBV6-2 or TRBV6-3 to TRBJ2-1; D perhaps matches TRBD1 (5 bases). Germline lookup yields CDR1 MNHEY and CDR2 SVGEGT. The CDR3 has 17 amino acids. CDR3: CASRNFLGEVSHNEQFF. The CDR3 bases are TGTGCCAGCAGGAATTTCCTAGGGGAAGTCTCCCACAATGAGCAGTTCTTC.

The rearrangement links TRBV29-1 to TRBJ1-1; D may be TRBD1 (5 bases). The germline V gene encodes CDR1 SQVTM and CDR2 ANQGSEA. This CDR3 spans 13 amino acids. Trimming stripped 3 bases from V and 5 bases from J, with 13 bases between. CDR3 sequence reads: CSVDGSGKTEAFF. CDR3 in DNA: TGCAGCGTTGATGGGTCAGGGAAAACTGAAGCTTTCTTT.

The V gene is TRBV5-1, the J gene TRBJ1-4; no firm D call. Trimming shortened V by 0 bases and J by 8 bases, and 11 bases separated the two germline ends. Per the germline V gene, CDR1 is SGHRS and CDR2 is YFSETQ. The CDR3 extends over 14 amino acids. As DNA, the CDR3 is TGCGCCAGCAGCTTGGCGGAAGGAGGAGAAAAACTGTTTTTT. This gives the protein CASSLAEGGEKLFF.

This clonotype came up a few times. The chain joins TRBV27 to TRBJ2-7, with a weak D call TRBD1 (6 bases). Germline V gene data show CDR1 as MNHEY and CDR2 as SMNVEV (reference sequence). Trimming shortened V by 5 bases and J by 6 bases, and 11 bases separated the two germline ends. The CDR3 loop spans 12 amino acids. The CDR3 DNA follows: TGTGCCAGCAGTCCACGACAGGCCGAGCAGTACTTC. This gives the protein CASSPRQAEQYF.